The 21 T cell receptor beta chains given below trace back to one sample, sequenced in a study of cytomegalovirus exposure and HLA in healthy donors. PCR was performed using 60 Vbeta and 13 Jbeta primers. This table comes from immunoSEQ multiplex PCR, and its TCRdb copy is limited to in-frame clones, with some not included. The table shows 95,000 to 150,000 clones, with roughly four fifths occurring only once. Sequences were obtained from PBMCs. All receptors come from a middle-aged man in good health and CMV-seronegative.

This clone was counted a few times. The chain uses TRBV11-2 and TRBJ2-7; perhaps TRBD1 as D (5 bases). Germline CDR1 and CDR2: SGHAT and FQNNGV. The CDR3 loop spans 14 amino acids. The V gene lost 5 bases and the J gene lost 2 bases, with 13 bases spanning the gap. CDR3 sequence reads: CASSQGLETYEQYF. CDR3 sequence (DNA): TGTGCCAGCAGCCAGGGTTTGGAGACCTACGAGCAGTACTTC.

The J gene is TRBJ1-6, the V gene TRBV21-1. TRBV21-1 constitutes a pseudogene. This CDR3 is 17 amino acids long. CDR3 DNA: TGTGCCAGCAGCAAAATGGAAGGGAGCTCCTATAATTCACCCCTCCACTTT. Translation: CASSKMEGSSYNSPLHF.

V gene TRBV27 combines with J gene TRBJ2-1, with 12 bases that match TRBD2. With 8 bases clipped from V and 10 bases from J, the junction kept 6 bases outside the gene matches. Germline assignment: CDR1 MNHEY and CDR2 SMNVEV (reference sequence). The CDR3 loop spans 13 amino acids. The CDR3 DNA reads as TGTGCCAGCCTGGGGACTAGCGGGCCAGAGCAGTTCTTC. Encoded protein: CASLGTSGPEQFF.

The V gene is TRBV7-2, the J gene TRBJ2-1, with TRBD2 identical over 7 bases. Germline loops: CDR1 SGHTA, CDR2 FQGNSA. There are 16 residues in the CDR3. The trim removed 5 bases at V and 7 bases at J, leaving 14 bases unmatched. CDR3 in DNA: TGTGCCAGCAGCCCGACCGCGGCGGGAGCTCTTAATGAGCAGTTCTTC. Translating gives CASSPTAAGALNEQFF. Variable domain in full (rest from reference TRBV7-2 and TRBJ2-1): GAGVSQSPSNKVTEKGKDVELRCDPISGHTALYWYRQSLGQGLEFLIYFQGNSAPDKSGLPSDRFSAERTGGSVSTLTIQRTQQEDSAVYLCASSPTAAGALNEQFFGPGTRLTVL.

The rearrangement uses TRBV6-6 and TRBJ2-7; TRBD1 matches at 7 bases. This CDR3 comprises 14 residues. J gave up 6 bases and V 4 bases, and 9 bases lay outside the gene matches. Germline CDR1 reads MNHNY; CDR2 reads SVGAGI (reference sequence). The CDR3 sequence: CASSLQGTSAEQYF. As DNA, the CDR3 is TGTGCCAGCAGTTTACAGGGGACCTCGGCCGAGCAGTACTTC.

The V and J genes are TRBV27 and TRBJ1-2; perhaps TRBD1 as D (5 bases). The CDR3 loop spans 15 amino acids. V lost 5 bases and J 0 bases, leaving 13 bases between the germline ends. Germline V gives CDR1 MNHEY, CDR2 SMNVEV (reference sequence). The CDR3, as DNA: TGTGCCAGCAGTAGGATGACAGCGTCTAACTATGGCTACACCTTC. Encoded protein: CASSRMTASNYGYTF.

The CDR3 region is CASSQDRGSGANVLTF. The CDR3 nucleotides are TGTGCCAGCAGCCAAGATAGGGGGTCTGGGGCCAACGTCCTGACTTTC. The gene calls are TRBV4-2 and TRBJ2-6; tentatively, D is TRBD1 (6 bases). The length of the CDR3 is 16 residues. Germline V lookup: CDR1 LGHNA, CDR2 YNFKEQ. Trimming removed 0 bases at V and 1 base at J, with 7 bases between.

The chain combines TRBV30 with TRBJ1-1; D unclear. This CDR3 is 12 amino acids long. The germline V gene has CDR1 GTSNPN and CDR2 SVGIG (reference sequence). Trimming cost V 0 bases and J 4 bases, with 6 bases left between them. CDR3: CAWSVRGTEAFF. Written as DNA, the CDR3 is TGTGCCTGGAGTGTACGAGGCACTGAAGCTTTCTTT.

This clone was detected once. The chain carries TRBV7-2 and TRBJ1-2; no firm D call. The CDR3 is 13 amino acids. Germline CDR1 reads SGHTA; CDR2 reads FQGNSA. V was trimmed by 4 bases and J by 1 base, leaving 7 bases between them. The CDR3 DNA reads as TGTGCCAGCAGCTCCCAGTATAACTATGGCTACACCTTC. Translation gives CASSSQYNYGYTF.

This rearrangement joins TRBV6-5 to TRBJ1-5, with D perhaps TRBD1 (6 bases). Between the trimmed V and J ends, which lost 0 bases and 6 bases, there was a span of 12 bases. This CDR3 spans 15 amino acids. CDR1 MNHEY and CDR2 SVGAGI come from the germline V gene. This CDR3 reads CASSYSIQGGQPQHF. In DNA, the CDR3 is TGTGCCAGCAGTTACTCGATACAGGGTGGTCAGCCCCAGCATTTT.

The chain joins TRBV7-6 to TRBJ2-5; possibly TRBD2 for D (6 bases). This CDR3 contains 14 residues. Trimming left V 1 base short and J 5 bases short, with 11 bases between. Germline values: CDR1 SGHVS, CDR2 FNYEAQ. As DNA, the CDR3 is TGTGCCAGCAGCTTAGTCGCCGGAGGGGAGACCCAGTACTTC. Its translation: CASSLVAGGETQYF.

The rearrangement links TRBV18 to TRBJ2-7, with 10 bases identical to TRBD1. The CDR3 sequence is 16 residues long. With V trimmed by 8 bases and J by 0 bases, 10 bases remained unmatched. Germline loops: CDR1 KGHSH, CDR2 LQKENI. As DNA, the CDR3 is TGTGCCAGCCGCAGGGGGACAGGGGACACCTCCTACGAGCAGTACTTC. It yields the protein CASRRGTGDTSYEQYF.

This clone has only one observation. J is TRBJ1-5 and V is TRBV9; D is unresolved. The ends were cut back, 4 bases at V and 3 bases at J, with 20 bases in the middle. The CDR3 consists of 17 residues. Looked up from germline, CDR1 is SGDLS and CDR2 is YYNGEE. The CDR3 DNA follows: TGTGCCAGCAGCTACGGGCCGGGCGGGGTTCTCAATCAGCCCCAGCATTTT. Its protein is CASSYGPGGVLNQPQHF.

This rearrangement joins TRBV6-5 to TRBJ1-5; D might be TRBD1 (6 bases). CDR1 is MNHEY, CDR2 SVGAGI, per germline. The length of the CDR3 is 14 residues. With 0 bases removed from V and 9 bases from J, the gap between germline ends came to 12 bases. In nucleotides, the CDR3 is TGTGCCAGCAGTTACTCCTTCGTGACAGGGCCCCAGCATTTT. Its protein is CASSYSFVTGPQHF.

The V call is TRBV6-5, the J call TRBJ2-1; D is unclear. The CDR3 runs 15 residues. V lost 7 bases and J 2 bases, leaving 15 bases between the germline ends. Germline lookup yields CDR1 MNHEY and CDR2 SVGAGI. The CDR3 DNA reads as TGTGCCAGCACCCAAAAGCCCAGCGCCTACAATGAGCAGTTCTTC. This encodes CASTQKPSAYNEQFF.

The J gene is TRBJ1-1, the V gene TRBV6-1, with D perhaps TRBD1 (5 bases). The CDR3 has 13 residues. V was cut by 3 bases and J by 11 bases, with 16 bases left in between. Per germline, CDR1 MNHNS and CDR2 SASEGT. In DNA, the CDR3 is TGTGCCAGCAGTGAGGGGAGGGGTGTGGGGGCTTTCTTT. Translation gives CASSEGRGVGAFF.

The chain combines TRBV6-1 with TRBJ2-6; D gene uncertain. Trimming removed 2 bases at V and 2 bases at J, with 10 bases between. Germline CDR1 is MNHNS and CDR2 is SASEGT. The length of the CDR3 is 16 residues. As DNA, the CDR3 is TGTGCCAGCAGTGAACCGTCCGGTCCTGGGGCCAACGTCCTGACTTTC. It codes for CASSEPSGPGANVLTF.

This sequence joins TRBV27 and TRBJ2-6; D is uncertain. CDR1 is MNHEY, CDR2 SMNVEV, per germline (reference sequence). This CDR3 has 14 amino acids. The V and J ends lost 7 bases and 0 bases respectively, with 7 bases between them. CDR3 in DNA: TGTGCCAGCATACATTCCTCTGGGGCCAACGTCCTGACTTTC. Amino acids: CASIHSSGANVLTF.

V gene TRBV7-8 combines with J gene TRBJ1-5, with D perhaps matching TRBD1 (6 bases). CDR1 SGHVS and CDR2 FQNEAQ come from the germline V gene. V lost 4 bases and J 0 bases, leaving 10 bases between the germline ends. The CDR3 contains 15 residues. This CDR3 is CASSSRGGSNQPQHF. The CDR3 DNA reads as TGTGCCAGCAGCTCAAGGGGGGGTAGCAATCAGCCCCAGCATTTT.

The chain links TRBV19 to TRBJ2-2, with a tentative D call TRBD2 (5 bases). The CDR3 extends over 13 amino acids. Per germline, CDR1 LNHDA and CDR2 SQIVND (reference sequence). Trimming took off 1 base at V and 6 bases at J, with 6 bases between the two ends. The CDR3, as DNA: TGTGCCAGTAGTATAGGAGGGCCCGGGGAGCTGTTTTTT. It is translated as CASSIGGPGELFF. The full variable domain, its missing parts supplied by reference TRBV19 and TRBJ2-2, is DGGITQSPKYLFRKEGQNVTLSCEQNLNHDAMYWYRQDPGQGLRLIYYSQIVNDFQKGDIAEGYSVSREKKESFPLTVTSAQKNPTAFYLCASSIGGPGELFFGEGSRLTVL.

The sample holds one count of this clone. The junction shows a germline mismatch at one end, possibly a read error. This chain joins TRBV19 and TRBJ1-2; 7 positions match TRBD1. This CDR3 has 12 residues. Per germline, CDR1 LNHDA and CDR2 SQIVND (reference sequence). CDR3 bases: TGTGCCAGTAGTACCTATGGACAGGACTACATCTTC. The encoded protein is CASSTYGQDYIF.